This T cell receptor (beta chain) is from a study of shared clonotypes between healthy human individuals. General study findings and limits: Generation probabilities were higher for clonotypes shared across all four sorted-subset donors than for unshared ones. Donors were few, which limited the genetic and exposure-history diversity represented.

The germline V gene encodes CDR1 LGHNA and CDR2 YSLEER. The ends were cut back, 1 base at V and 0 bases at J, with 10 bases in the middle. CDR3 size: 16 residues. A remark on this clone: Its antigen is as yet unknown.

Naive CD8 cells were CD45RO-negative, positively selected for CCR7, excluding terminally differentiated effector memory CD45RA+ cells. The genomic DNA of each subset was split evenly across several immunoSEQ plates. In the original processing: Junction-only sequences without quality scores came from ImmunoSEQ, so filtering differed. The method was immunoSEQ multiplex PCR; TCRdb's version includes in-frame clones alone and lacks a portion of them. V and J calls and clone size follow that table, whereas D and trimming were derived from the DNA. The profile covers roughly 1,800,000 clones, with approximately 95% appearing a single time and more than 0.95% taken by the ten largest.

Sequencing was performed on naive CD8+ T cells sorted from blood. This clonotype originated in a man younger than 35 in good health. The rearrangement links TRBV4-3 to TRBJ2-1; D remains ambiguous. The CDR3 DNA is TGCGCCAGCAGCCAAGCCGGTTTCGTCTCCTACAATGAGCAGTTCTTC. It encodes CASSQAGFVSYNEQFF.